Described below is a single T cell receptor beta chain sequence and its context. Its cognate antigen is unknown. Unmatched junction bases numbered 6, after V lost 5 bases and J lost 6 bases. CDR1 is LNHDA, CDR2 SQIVND, per germline (reference sequence). This CDR3 spans 13 amino acids. Cultured CD4+ T cells had their DNA profiled by the Oncomine TCR Beta short-read assay. TCRdb re-analysed the PCR reads in MiXCR, keeping a single row per CDR3 protein. In the table there are 5,500 to 6,500 distinct CDR3 sequences, about 50% of which are singletons. This sample is part of a study of vaccination and CD4 T cells after COVID-19. Study-wide context: There were six male and four female convalescents, and two of them were Hispanic.

Treatment of the sample: roughly 11-day PBMC culture with coronavirus spike peptide pools or control peptides (ViraFEST assay). An unexposed donor provided the CD4+ T cells, which were collected before the COVID-19 pandemic (2011-2018). The sequence derives from a human donor in good health. Sequences were obtained from CD4+ T cells from blood, cultured in vitro. The chain employs TRBV19 and TRBJ1-2, with 7 nucleotides matching TRBD1. The CDR3 nucleotides are TGTGCCAGTAGTGTTACCGGGACAGATGGCTACACCTTC. Protein sequence: CASSVTGTDGYTF.